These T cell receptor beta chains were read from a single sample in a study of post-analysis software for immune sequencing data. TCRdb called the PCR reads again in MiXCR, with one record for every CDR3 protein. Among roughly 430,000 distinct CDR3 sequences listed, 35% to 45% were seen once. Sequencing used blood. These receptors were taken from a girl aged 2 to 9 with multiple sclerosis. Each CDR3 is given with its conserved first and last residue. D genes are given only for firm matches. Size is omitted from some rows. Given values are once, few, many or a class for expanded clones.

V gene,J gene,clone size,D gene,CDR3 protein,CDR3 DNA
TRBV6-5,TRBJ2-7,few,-,CASSSTPAYEQYF,TGTGCCAGCAGTTCAACTCCAGCCTACGAGCAGTACTTC
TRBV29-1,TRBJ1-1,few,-,CSVGVNPNALNTEAFF,TGTAGCGTTGGGGTCAACCCTAACGCCTTGAACACTGAAGCTTTCTTT
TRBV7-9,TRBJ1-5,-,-,CASSRQDGGNQPQHF,TGTGCCAGCAGTCGGCAGGACGGAGGGAATCAGCCCCAGCATTTT
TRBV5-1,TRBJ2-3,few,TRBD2,CASSLIAGNTDTQYF,TGCGCCAGCAGCTTAATAGCGGGGAACACAGATACGCAGTATTTT
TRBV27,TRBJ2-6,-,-,CASSPRVSGANVLTF,TGTGCCAGCAGTCCAAGAGTATCTGGGGCCAACGTCCTGACTTTC
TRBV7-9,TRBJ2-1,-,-,CASSLIPGASEQFF,TGTGCCAGCAGCTTAATCCCGGGGGCATCTGAGCAGTTCTTC
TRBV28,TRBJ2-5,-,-,CASSPRGQKETQYF,TGTGCCAGCAGTCCAAGGGGACAAAAAGAGACCCAGTACTTC
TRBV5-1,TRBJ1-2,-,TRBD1,CASSRPTGGQRGYTF,TGCGCCAGTTCAAGACCGACAGGGGGCCAGAGAGGCTACACCTTC
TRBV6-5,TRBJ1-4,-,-,CASSKKGNEKLFF,TGTGCCAGCAGCAAAAAGGGGAATGAAAAACTGTTTTTT
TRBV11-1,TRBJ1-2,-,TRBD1,CASSPRDREAGYYGYTF,TGTGCCAGCAGCCCAAGGGACAGGGAGGCCGGGTACTATGGCTACACCTTC
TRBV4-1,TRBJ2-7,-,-,CASSQVSSSYEQYF,TGCGCCAGCAGCCAAGTGTCGAGCTCCTACGAGCAGTACTTC
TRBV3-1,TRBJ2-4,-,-,CASSHGGASKNIQYF,TGTGCCAGCAGCCATGGGGGCGCAAGCAAAAACATTCAGTACTTC
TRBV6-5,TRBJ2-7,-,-,CASSPQGWIYEQYF,TGTGCCAGCAGTCCCCAGGGGTGGATATACGAGCAGTACTTC
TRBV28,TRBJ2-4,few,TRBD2,CASSLIAGADIQYF,TGTGCCAGCAGTTTAATCGCGGGAGCGGACATTCAGTACTTC
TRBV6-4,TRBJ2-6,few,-,CASSDKGESGANVLTF,TGTGCCAGCAGTGACAAGGGGGAATCTGGGGCCAACGTCCTGACTTTC
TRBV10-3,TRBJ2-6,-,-,CATGEISGANVLTF,TGTGCCACCGGGGAGATCTCTGGGGCCAACGTCCTGACTTTC
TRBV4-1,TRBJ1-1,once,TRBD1,CASSQVGTGGTEAFF,TGCGCCAGCAGCCAAGTTGGGACAGGGGGCACTGAAGCTTTCTTT
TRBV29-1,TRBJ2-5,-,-,CSVEGRGRTRETQYF,TGCAGCGTTGAAGGTCGGGGCCGAACGCGGGAGACCCAGTACTTC
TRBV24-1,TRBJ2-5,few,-,CATSARGDAQYF,TGTGCCACCAGTGCCAGAGGAGATGCCCAGTACTTC
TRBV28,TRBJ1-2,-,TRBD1,CASSTGTGVYGYTF,TGTGCCAGCAGTACCGGGACAGGTGTCTATGGCTACACCTTC
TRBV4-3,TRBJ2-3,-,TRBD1,CASSQEGGTGTQNTQYF,TGCGCCAGCAGCCAAGAAGGGGGGACAGGGACACAAAATACGCAGTATTTT
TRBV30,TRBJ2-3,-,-,CAWGLLRDTQYF,TGTGCCTGGGGACTTCTGCGGGATACGCAGTATTTT
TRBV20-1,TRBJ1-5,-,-,CSAGGVGVNQPQHF,TGCAGTGCGGGGGGAGTGGGGGTCAATCAGCCCCAGCATTTT
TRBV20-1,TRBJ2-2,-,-,CSASLHRGGNTGELFF,TGCAGCGCTAGTCTGCACAGGGGGGGGAACACCGGGGAGCTGTTTTTT
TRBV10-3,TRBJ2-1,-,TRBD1,CAISGEGQGAYNEQFF,TGTGCCATCAGTGGGGAAGGACAGGGGGCTTACAATGAGCAGTTCTTC
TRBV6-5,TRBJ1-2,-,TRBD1,CASSQPGQESGYTF,TGTGCCAGCAGCCAGCCGGGACAGGAGTCTGGCTACACCTTC
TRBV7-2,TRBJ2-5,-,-,CASSLIFGETQYF,TGTGCCAGCAGCTTAATCTTTGGAGAGACCCAGTACTTC
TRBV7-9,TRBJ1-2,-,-,CASSPGQRNYGYTF,TGTGCCAGCAGCCCCGGACAGCGAAACTATGGCTACACCTTC
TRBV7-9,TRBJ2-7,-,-,CASSPPQGRSESYEQYF,TGTGCCAGCAGCCCGCCCCAAGGGAGAAGCGAATCCTACGAGCAGTACTTC
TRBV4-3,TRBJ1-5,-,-,CASSQDSASNQPQHF,TGCGCCAGCAGCCAAGACAGCGCGAGCAATCAGCCCCAGCATTTT
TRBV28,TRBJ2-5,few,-,CASTWGASETQYF,TGTGCCAGCACTTGGGGGGCATCGGAGACCCAGTACTTC
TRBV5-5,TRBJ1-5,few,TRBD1,CASSGDSIQPQHF,TGTGCCAGCAGCGGGGACAGTATTCAGCCCCAGCATTTT
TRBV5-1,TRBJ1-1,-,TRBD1,CASGRQGRTEAFF,TGCGCCAGTGGTCGACAGGGGAGAACTGAAGCTTTCTTT
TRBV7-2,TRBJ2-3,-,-,CASSPRWGAADTQYF,TGTGCCAGCAGCCCCCGCTGGGGGGCGGCAGATACGCAGTATTTT
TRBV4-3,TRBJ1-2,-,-,CASSQAGFGYTF,TGCGCCAGCAGCCAAGCGGGGTTTGGCTACACCTTC
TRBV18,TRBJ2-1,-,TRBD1,CASSPVRFGTGGSNEQFF,TGTGCCAGCTCACCAGTCCGGTTCGGGACAGGGGGCTCCAATGAGCAGTTCTTC
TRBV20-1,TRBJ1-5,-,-,CSACGQDNQPQHF,TGCAGTGCCTGTGGACAAGACAATCAGCCCCAGCATTTT
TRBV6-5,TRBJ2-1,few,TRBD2,CASSYQQGLAGYNEQFF,TGTGCCAGCAGTTACCAACAAGGACTAGCGGGATATAATGAGCAGTTCTTC
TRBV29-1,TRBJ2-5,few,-,CSLTPEPQETQYF,TGCAGCTTAACCCCCGAGCCTCAAGAGACCCAGTACTTC